This T cell receptor (beta chain) was captured by sequencing in a study of blood T cell repertoires in COVID-19. Overall study: The United States, Italy and Spain supplied acute and convalescent COVID-19 samples.

Assay used: immunoSEQ multiplex PCR; TCRdb lists only in-frame clones, some missing. This sample has 90,000 or so clones; approximately 88% occur once, and the top ten carry about 5%. Germline CDR1 is LNHDA and CDR2 is SQIVND (reference sequence). This CDR3 comprises 13 residues. The V end lost 8 bases, the J end lost 3 bases, and 11 bases lay between the germline ends. The receptor was isolated from a man aged 55 to 70 with COVID-19, enrolled during active disease. Specimen: peripheral blood. This chain connects TRBV19 to TRBJ1-3; D not certain. The CDR3 region has the DNA TGTGCCAGTCTTTCAACAAGTGGAAACACCATATATTTT. Residues: CASLSTSGNTIYF.